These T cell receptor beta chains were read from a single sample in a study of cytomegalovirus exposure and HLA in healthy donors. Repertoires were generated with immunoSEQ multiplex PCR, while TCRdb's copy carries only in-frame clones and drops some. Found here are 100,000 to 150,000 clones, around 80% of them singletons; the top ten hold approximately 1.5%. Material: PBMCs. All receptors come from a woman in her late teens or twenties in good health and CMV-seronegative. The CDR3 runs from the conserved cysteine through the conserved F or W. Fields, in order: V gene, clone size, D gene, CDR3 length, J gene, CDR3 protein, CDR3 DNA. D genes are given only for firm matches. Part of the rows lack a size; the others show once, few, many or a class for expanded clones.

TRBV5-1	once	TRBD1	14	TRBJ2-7	CASSSDRGKYEQYF	TGCGCCAGCAGCTCGGACAGGGGGAAGTACGAGCAGTACTTC
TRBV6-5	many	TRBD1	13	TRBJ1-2	CASRSGTGKGYTF	TGTGCCAGCAGGTCCGGGACAGGGAAAGGCTACACCTTC
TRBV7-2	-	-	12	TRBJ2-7	CASGPQAYEQYF	TGTGCCAGCGGGCCCCAAGCTTACGAGCAGTACTTC
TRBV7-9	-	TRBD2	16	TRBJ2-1	CASSLARVAGGNEQFF	TGTGCCAGCAGCTTAGCGCGGGTAGCGGGAGGTAATGAGCAGTTCTTC
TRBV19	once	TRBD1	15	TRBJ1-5	CASSWGQGPNQPQHF	TGTGCCAGTAGTTGGGGACAGGGTCCCAATCAGCCCCAGCATTTT
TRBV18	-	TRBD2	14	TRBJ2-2	CASSLRGGTGELFF	TGTGCCAGCTCACTACGGGGGGGGACCGGGGAGCTGTTTTTT
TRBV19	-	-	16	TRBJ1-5	CASSKGQGIGNQPQHF	TGTGCCAGTAGCAAAGGCCAGGGGATAGGCAATCAGCCCCAGCATTTT
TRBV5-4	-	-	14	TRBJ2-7	CASSLNSGSYEQYF	TGTGCCAGCAGCCTGAATAGCGGCTCCTACGAGCAGTACTTC
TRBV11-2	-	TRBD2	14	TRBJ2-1	CASRGLAGGYEQFF	TGTGCCAGCAGGGGGCTAGCGGGAGGATATGAGCAGTTCTTC
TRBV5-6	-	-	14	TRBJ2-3	CASSLGPRPDTQYF	TGTGCCAGCAGCTTGGGGCCCAGGCCGGATACGCAGTATTTT
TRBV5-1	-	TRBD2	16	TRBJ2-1	CASSPRRSSGSNEQFF	TGCGCCAGCAGCCCTCGACGCTCTAGCGGGAGTAATGAGCAGTTCTTC
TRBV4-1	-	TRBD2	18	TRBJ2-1	CASSRLRGQAGGPLEQFF	TGCGCCAGCAGCCGTTTGAGGGGGCAGGCGGGAGGGCCTCTTGAGCAGTTCTTC
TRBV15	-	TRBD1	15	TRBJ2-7	CATSRDPGTAYEQYF	TGTGCCACCAGCAGAGATCCCGGGACAGCATACGAGCAGTACTTC
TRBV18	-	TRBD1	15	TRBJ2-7	CASSPRWDRDYEQYF	TGTGCCAGCTCACCAAGGTGGGACAGGGACTACGAGCAGTACTTC
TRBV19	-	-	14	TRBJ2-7	CASTASTSGYEQYF	TGTGCCAGTACCGCCTCGACTAGTGGCTACGAGCAGTACTTC
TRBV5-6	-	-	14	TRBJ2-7	CASSLGGGDGEQYF	TGTGCCAGCAGCTTGGGGGGCGGAGATGGCGAGCAGTACTTC
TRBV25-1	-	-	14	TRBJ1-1	CASSREGRDTEAFF	TGTGCCAGCAGTCGGGAGGGGAGGGACACTGAAGCTTTCTTT